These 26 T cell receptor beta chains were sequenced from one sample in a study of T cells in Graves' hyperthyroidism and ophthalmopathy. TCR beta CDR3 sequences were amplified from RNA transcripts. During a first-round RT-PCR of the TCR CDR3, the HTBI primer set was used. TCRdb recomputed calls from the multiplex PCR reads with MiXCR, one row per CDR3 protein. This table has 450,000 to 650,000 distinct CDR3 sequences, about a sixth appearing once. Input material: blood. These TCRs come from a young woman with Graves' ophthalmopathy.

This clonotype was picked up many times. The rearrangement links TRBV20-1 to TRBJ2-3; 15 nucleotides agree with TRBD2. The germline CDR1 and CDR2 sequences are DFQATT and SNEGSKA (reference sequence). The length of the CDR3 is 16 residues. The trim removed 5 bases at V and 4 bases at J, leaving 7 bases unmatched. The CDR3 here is CSADGLAGGQADTQYF. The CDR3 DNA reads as TGCAGTGCTGATGGACTAGCGGGAGGGCAGGCAGATACGCAGTATTTT.

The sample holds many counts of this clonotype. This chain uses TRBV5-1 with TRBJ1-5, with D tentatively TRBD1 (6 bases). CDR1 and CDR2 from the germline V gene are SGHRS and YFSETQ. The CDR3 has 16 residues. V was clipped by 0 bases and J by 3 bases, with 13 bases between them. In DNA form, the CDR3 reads TGCGCCAGCAGCTTGGCACCAGGGGACTTCAATCAGCCCCAGCATTTT. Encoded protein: CASSLAPGDFNQPQHF.

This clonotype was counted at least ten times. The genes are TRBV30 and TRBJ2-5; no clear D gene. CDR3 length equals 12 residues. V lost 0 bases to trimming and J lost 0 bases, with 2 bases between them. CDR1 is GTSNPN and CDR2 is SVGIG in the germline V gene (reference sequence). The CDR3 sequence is CAWSVDQETQYF. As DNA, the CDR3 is TGTGCCTGGAGTGTAGACCAAGAGACCCAGTACTTC.

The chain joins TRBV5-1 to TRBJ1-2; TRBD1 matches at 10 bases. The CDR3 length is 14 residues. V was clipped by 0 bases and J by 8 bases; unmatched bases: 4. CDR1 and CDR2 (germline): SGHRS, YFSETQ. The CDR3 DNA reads TGCGCCAGCAGCTTGGCCGGGACAGGGGTCGGCTACACCTTC. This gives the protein CASSLAGTGVGYTF.

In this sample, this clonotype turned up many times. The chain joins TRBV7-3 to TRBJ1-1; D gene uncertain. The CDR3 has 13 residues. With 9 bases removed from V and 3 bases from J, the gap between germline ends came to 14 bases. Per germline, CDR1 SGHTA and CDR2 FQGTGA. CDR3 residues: CASGLSIDTEAFF. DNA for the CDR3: TGTGCCAGTGGGCTGTCCATTGACACTGAAGCTTTCTTT. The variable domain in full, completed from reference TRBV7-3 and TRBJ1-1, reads GAGVSQTPSNKVTEKGKYVELRCDPISGHTALYWYRQSLGQGPEFLIYFQGTGAADDSGLPNDRFFAVRPEGSVSTLKIQRTERGDSAVYLCASGLSIDTEAFFGQGTRLTVV.

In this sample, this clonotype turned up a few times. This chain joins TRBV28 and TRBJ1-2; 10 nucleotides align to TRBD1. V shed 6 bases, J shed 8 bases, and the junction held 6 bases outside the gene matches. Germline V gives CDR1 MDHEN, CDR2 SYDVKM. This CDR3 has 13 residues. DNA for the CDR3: TGTGCCAGCAGCGACAGGGGGCGATGGGGCTACACCTTC. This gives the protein CASSDRGRWGYTF.

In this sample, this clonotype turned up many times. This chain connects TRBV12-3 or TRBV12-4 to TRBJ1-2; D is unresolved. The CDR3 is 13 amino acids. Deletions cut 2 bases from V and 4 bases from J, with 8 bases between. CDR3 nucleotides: TGTGCCAGCAGTTTACCGGGGAGCTATGGCTACACCTTC. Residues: CASSLPGSYGYTF.

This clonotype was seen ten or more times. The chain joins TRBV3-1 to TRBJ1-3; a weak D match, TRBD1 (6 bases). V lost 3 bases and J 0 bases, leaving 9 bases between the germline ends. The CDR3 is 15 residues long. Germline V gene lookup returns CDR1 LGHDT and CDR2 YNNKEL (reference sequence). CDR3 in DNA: TGTGCCAGCAGCCAGGACAGCCTCTCTGGAAACACCATATATTTT. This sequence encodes CASSQDSLSGNTIYF.

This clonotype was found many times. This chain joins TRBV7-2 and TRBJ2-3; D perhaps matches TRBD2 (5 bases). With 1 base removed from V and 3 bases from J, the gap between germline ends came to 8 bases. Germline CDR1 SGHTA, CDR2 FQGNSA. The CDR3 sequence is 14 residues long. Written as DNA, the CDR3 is TGTGCCAGCAGCTTAGTCGGGGTGACAGATACGCAGTATTTT. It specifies CASSLVGVTDTQYF.

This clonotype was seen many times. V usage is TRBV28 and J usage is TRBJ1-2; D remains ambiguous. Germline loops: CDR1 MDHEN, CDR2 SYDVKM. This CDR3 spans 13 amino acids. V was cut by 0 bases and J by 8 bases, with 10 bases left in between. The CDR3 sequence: CASSLWVGKGYTF. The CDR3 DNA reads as TGTGCCAGCAGTTTATGGGTCGGGAAAGGCTACACCTTC.

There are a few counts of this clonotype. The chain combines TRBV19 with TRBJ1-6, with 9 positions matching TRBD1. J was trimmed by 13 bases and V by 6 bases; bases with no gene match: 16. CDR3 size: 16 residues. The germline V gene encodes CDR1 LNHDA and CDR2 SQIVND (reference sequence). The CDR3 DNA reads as TGTGCCAGTAGAGAACAAACCGGGACAGGGTCTTCCCCCCTCCACTTT. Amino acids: CASREQTGTGSSPLHF.

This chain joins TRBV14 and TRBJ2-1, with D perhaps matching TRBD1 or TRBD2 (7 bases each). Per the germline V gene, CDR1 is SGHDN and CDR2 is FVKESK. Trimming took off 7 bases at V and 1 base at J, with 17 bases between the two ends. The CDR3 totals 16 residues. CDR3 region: CASTKGGTVSYNEQFF. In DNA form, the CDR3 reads TGTGCCAGCACCAAGGGAGGGACAGTATCCTACAATGAGCAGTTCTTC.

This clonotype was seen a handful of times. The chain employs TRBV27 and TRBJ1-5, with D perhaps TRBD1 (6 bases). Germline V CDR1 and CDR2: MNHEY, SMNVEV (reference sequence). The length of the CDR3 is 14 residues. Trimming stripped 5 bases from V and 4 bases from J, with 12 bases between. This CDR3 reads CASSPLTGNQPQHF. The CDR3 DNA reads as TGTGCCAGCAGTCCTCTGACAGGAAATCAGCCCCAGCATTTT.

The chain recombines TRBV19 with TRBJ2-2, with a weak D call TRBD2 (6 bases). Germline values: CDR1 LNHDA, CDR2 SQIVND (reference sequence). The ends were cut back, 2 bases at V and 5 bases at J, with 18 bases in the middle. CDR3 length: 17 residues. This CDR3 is CASSIIRLDGGTGELFF. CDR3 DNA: TGTGCCAGTAGTATAATTCGGTTGGACGGGGGAACCGGGGAGCTGTTTTTT.

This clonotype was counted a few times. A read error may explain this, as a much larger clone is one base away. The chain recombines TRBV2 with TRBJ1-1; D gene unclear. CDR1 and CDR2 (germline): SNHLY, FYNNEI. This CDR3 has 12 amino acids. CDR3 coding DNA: TGTGCCAGCAGTGGCGCAGGCCCCGAAGTTTTCTTT. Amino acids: CASSGAGPEVFF.

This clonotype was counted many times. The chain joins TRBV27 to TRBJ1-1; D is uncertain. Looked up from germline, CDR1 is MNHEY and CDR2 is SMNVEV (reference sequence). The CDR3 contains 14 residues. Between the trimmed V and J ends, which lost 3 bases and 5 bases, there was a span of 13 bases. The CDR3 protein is CASSLSTAMTEAFF. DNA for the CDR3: TGTGCCAGCAGTTTGAGTACAGCTATGACTGAAGCTTTCTTT.

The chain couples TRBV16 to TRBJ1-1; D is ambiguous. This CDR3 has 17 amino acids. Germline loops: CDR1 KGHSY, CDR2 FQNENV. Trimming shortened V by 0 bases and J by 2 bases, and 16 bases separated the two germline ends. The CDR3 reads CASSQSGSGGYNTEAFF. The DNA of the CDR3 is TGTGCCAGCAGCCAATCGGGGTCGGGCGGGTACAACACTGAAGCTTTCTTT.

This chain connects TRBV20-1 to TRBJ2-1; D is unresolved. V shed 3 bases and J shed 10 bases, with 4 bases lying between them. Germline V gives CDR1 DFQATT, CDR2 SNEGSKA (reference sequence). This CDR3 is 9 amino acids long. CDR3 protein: CSARGEQFF. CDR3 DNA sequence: TGCAGTGCTAGGGGGGAGCAGTTCTTC.

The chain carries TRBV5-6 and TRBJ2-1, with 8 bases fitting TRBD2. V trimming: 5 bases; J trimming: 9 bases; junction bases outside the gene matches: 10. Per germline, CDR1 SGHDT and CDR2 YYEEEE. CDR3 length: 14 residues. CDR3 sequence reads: CASSTGLGRGEQFF. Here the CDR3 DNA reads TGTGCCAGCAGTACGGGACTAGGTAGGGGTGAGCAGTTCTTC.

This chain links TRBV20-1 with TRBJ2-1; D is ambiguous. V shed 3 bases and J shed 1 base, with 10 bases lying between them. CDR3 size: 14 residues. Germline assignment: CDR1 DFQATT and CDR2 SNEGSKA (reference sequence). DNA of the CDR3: TGCAGTGCTAGCCTGTGGGATTCCTACAATGAGCAGTTCTTC. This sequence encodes CSASLWDSYNEQFF.

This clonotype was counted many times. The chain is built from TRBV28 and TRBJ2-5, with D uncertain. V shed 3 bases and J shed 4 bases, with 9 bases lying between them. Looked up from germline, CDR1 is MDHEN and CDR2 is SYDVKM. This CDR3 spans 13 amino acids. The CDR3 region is CASSLLGRETQYF. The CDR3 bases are TGTGCCAGCAGTTTGCTGGGCCGAGAGACCCAGTACTTC.

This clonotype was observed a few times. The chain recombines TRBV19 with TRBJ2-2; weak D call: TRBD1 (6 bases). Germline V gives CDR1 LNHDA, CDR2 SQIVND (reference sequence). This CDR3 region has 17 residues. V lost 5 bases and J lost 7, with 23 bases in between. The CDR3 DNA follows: TGTGCCAGTAGTTACACAGGGCGCGAGGGCCTTGGCGGGGAGCTGTTTTTT. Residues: CASSYTGREGLGGELFF.

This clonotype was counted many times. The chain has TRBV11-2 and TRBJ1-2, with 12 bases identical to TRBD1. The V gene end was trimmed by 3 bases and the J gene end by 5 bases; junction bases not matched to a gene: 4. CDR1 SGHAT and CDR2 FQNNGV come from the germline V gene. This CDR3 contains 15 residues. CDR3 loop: CASSLGTGGLYGYTF. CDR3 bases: TGTGCCAGCAGCTTGGGGACAGGGGGCCTGTATGGCTACACCTTC.

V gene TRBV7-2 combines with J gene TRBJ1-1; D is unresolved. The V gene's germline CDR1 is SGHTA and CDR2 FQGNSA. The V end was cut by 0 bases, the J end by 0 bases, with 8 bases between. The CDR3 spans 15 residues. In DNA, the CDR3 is TGTGCCAGCAGCTTAGCCTTCAACATGAACACTGAAGCTTTCTTT. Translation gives CASSLAFNMNTEAFF.

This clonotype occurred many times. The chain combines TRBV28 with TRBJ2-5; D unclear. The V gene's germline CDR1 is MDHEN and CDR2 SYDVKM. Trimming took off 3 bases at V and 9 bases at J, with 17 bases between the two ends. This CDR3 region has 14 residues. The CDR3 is CASSLTATLHAQYF. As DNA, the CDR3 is TGTGCCAGCAGTTTGACTGCGACCCTCCACGCCCAGTACTTC. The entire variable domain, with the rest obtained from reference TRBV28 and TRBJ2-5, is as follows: DVKVTQSSRYLVKRTGEKVFLECVQDMDHENMFWYRQDPGLGLRLIYFSYDVKMKEKGDIPEGYSVSREKKERFSLILESASTNQTSMYLCASSLTATLHAQYFGPGTRLLVL.

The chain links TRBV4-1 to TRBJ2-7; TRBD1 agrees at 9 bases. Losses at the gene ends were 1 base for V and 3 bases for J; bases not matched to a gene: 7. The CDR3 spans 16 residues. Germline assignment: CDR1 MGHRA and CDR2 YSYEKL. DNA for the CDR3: TGCGCCAGCAGCCAAGCAATCTGGGACAGGGACTACGAGCAGTACTTC. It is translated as CASSQAIWDRDYEQYF.